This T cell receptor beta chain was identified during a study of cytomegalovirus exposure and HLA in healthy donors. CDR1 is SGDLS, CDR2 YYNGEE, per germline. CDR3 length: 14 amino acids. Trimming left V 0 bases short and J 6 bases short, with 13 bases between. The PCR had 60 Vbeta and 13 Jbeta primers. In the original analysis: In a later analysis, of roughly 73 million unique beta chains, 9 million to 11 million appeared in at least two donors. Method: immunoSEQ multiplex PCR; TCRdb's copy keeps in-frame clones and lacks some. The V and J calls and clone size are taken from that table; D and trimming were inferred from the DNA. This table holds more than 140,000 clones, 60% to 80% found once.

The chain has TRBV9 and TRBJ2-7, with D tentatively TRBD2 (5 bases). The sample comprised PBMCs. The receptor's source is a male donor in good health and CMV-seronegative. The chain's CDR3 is CASSVDPGSSEQYF. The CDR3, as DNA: TGTGCCAGCAGCGTAGACCCGGGATCCAGCGAGCAGTACTTC.